These 28 T cell receptor beta chains originate from one sample sequenced in a study of blood T cell repertoires in COVID-19. Clones were sequenced by immunoSEQ multiplex PCR, and TCRdb holds only the in-frame ones, with some missing. The table shows fewer than 150,000 clones, with more than 80% occurring only once. Sequenced material: peripheral blood. Receptors originate from a human donor in a cohort sampled during active COVID-19.

In DNA, the CDR3 is TGTGCCAGCAGCCCAAACCAAGGGGATTACGAGCAGTACTTC. Translated: CASSPNQGDYEQYF. The chain joins TRBV11-1 to TRBJ2-7; D perhaps matches TRBD1 (5 bases). Trimming stripped 5 bases from V and 4 bases from J, with 15 bases between. Germline assignment: CDR1 SGHAT and CDR2 FQDESV (reference sequence). This CDR3 has 14 residues.

The V gene is TRBV4-3, the J gene TRBJ1-4; 8 bases match TRBD1. The length of the CDR3 is 13 residues. Germline-derived CDR1 and CDR2 are LGHNA and YSLEER. The V and J ends lost 5 bases and 8 bases, in that order; junction bases with no gene match: 4. The CDR3 spells CASSTGGYEKLFF. In DNA form, the CDR3 reads TGCGCCAGCAGCACAGGGGGATACGAAAAACTGTTTTTT.

To note about this clone: The sample carries other DNA sequences with the same CDR3. The V and J genes are TRBV4-3 and TRBJ1-2; tentative D call: TRBD1 (6 bases). The length of the CDR3 is 15 residues. The germline V gene encodes CDR1 LGHNA and CDR2 YSLEER. The V and J ends lost 1 base and 5 bases respectively, with 14 bases between them. The CDR3 DNA reads as TGCGCCAGCAGCCAAGTCAGGGGCGAGGGGTATGGCTACACCTTC. Amino acid sequence: CASSQVRGEGYGYTF.

Here the CDR3 reads CASSYPRGGVNTGELFF. DNA of the CDR3: TGTGCCAGCAGTTACCCCCGAGGAGGGGTGAACACCGGGGAGCTGTTTTTT. The V and J genes are TRBV6-2 or TRBV6-3 and TRBJ2-2, with D possibly being TRBD2 (6 bases). With 2 bases removed from V and 1 base from J, the gap between germline ends came to 14 bases. The CDR3 is 17 amino acids. CDR1 is MNHEY, CDR2 SVGEGT, per germline.

V gene TRBV5-5 combines with J gene TRBJ1-1; D gene ambiguous. V lost 4 bases to trimming and J lost 11 bases, with 12 bases between them. Germline V gene sequence: CDR1 SGHKS, CDR2 YYEKEE (reference sequence). This CDR3 is built from 11 residues. This CDR3 reads CASSIVQVAFF. Here the CDR3 DNA reads TGTGCCAGCAGCATCGTCCAGGTGGCTTTCTTT.

The chain is built from TRBV7-8 and TRBJ2-7, with a weak D call TRBD1 (6 bases). V lost 1 base and J lost 2, with 9 bases in between. Germline CDR1 and CDR2: SGHVS and FQNEAQ. The CDR3 extends over 14 amino acids. DNA of the CDR3: TGTGCCAGCAGCTTAGGAGGACAGACCTACGAGCAGTACGTC. Translated, it gives CASSLGGQTYEQYV.

The rearrangement joins TRBV9 to TRBJ2-4; 10 bases are a match to TRBD2. The V gene's germline CDR1 is SGDLS and CDR2 YYNGEE. After removal of 3 bases from V and 5 bases from J, the junction contained 5 bases not matched to a gene. CDR3 length: 15 amino acids. CDR3 amino acids: CASSANGLAENIQYF. The CDR3 nucleotides are TGTGCCAGCAGCGCAAATGGACTAGCGGAAAACATTCAGTACTTC.

The rearrangement uses TRBV6-5 and TRBJ1-2; no clear D. V dropped 10 bases and J dropped 4 bases, with 19 bases sitting between them. Germline CDR1 MNHEY, CDR2 SVGAGI. CDR3 size: 14 residues. The CDR3 DNA reads TGTGCCACTAGGGAGAGGGCCCCCGGCTATGGCTACACCTTC. Translating gives CATRERAPGYGYTF.

The J gene is TRBJ1-3, the V gene TRBV30; no definite D call. CDR3 length equals 14 residues. V was trimmed by 8 bases and J by 0 bases, leaving 14 bases between them. Germline V gene data show CDR1 as GTSNPN and CDR2 as SVGIG (reference sequence). The CDR3 coding sequence is TGTGCCGGCGACCTCAGGTTCTCTGGAAACACCATATATTTT. It is translated as CAGDLRFSGNTIYF.

This clone was recorded only once. V usage is TRBV6-1 and J usage is TRBJ1-2, with D possibly matching TRBD1 (5 bases). Looked up from germline, CDR1 is MNHNS and CDR2 is SASEGT. V dropped 3 bases and J dropped 2 bases, with 10 bases sitting between them. The CDR3 sequence is 14 residues long. CDR3 in DNA: TGTGCCAGCAGTGACAGGGCGCAAAACTATGGCTACACCTTC. It translates to CASSDRAQNYGYTF.

This clone was seen more than once but under ten times. This chain connects TRBV6-5 to TRBJ1-3; D gene unclear. The ends were cut back, 2 bases at V and 0 bases at J, with 11 bases in the middle. The CDR3 is 16 residues long. Germline V lookup: CDR1 MNHEY, CDR2 SVGAGI. CDR3 in amino acids: CASSYGFGFSGNTIYF. CDR3 nucleotide sequence: TGTGCCAGCAGTTACGGGTTCGGGTTCTCTGGAAACACCATATATTTT.

Notes on this clone: Possible read error: a much larger clone is one base away. This CDR3 reads CASSLADNEQFF. The CDR3 nucleotides are TGTGCCAGCAGCTTAGCCGACAATGAGCAGTTCTTC. The chain couples TRBV11-3 to TRBJ2-1; unclear D gene. V was clipped by 1 base and J by 5 bases, with 3 bases between them. Germline V lookup: CDR1 SGHNT, CDR2 YENEEA. The length of the CDR3 is 12 residues.

The chain carries TRBV10-3 and TRBJ2-3; TRBD2 might be the D (5 bases). This CDR3 contains 15 residues. Germline V gene lookup returns CDR1 ENHRY and CDR2 SYGVKD. V was shortened by 2 bases and J by 1 base, with 10 bases between the two germline ends. CDR3 region: CAISEATGGTDTQYF. The CDR3 bases are TGTGCCATCAGTGAGGCAACCGGGGGCACAGATACGCAGTATTTT.

The chain has TRBV4-3 and TRBJ1-5, with 7 positions matching TRBD1. CDR3 size: 16 residues. Per germline, CDR1 LGHNA and CDR2 YSLEER. The trim removed 2 bases at V and 4 bases at J, leaving 8 bases unmatched. CDR3 loop: CASSQNAGTVNQPQHF. DNA of the CDR3: TGCGCCAGCAGCCAAAATGCCGGGACAGTAAATCAGCCCCAGCATTTT.

This rearrangement joins TRBV7-9 to TRBJ2-3, with 10 bases fitting TRBD2. V was pared by 5 bases and J by 5 bases, with 4 bases of the junction left unmatched. The CDR3 runs 14 residues. CDR1 is SEHNR and CDR2 is FQNEAQ in the germline V gene (reference sequence). The CDR3 protein is CASSPGLAQDTQYF. Written as DNA, the CDR3 is TGTGCCAGCAGCCCGGGACTAGCGCAAGATACGCAGTATTTT.

Concerning this clone: The sample has other DNA sequences that encode this CDR3 too. The chain employs TRBV6-5 and TRBJ2-7; TRBD1 matches 8 bases. V was pared by 2 bases and J by 2 bases, with 2 bases of the junction left unmatched. Germline V gene sequence: CDR1 MNHEY, CDR2 SVGAGI. The CDR3 runs to 14 residues. This CDR3 reads CASSYGTGAYEQYF. Here the CDR3 DNA reads TGTGCCAGCAGTTACGGGACAGGTGCCTACGAGCAGTACTTC.

The J gene is TRBJ2-1, the V gene TRBV5-5, with TRBD2 as a possible D gene (5 bases). Germline assignment: CDR1 SGHKS and CDR2 YYEKEE (reference sequence). Trimming took 7 bases from V and 4 from J, leaving 21 bases between them. This CDR3 has 16 amino acids. The CDR3: CASLSVGGTGYNEQFF. CDR3 bases: TGTGCCAGCCTTTCCGTCGGAGGTACGGGGTACAATGAGCAGTTCTTC.

The J gene is TRBJ1-2, the V gene TRBV5-6; D might be TRBD1 (6 bases). The CDR3 consists of 15 residues. Germline CDR1 and CDR2: SGHDT and YYEEEE. Trimming shortened V by 3 bases and J by 4 bases, and 16 bases separated the two germline ends. The DNA of the CDR3 is TGTGCCAGCAGCTCCCTCAGGGGCGCTGGCTATGGCTACACCTTC. It translates to CASSSLRGAGYGYTF.

V is TRBV29-1 and J is TRBJ1-1, with TRBD1 as a possible D gene (6 bases). Germline CDR1 SQVTM, CDR2 ANQGSEA. The CDR3 has 13 amino acids. Trimming took 6 bases from V and 3 from J, leaving 14 bases between them. The CDR3, as DNA: TGCAGCGTCCTAACAGGGAGGGACACTGAAGCTTTCTTT. This gives the protein CSVLTGRDTEAFF. The entire variable domain, with the rest obtained from reference TRBV29-1 and TRBJ1-1, is as follows: SAVISQKPSRDICQRGTSLTIQCQVDSQVTMMFWYRQQPGQSLTLIATANQGSEATYESGFVIDKFPISRPNLTFSTLTVSNMSPEDSSIYLCSVLTGRDTEAFFGQGTRLTVV.

The rearrangement uses TRBV7-2 and TRBJ2-5, with TRBD2 matching 14 bases. V trimming: 1 base; J trimming: 5 bases; junction bases outside the gene matches: 9. CDR1 is SGHTA, CDR2 FQGNSA, per germline. This CDR3 has 18 residues. Written as DNA, the CDR3 is TGTGCCAGCAGCTTAGATGAGGGACTAGCGGGAGAGGGGGAGACCCAGTACTTC. Protein sequence: CASSLDEGLAGEGETQYF.

The CDR3 DNA reads TGCAGCGTCGCTAGAACAGGGCTAGCTAACTATGGCTACACCTTC. This translates into CSVARTGLANYGYTF. The chain joins TRBV29-1 to TRBJ1-2; possibly TRBD1 for D (6 bases). The CDR3 covers 15 residues. The germline V gene encodes CDR1 SQVTM and CDR2 ANQGSEA. V was cut by 6 bases and J by 0 bases, with 17 bases left in between.

This chain uses TRBV6-6 with TRBJ2-3; 10 bases map to TRBD2. This CDR3 spans 14 amino acids. The V segment lost 5 bases and the J segment 14 bases; nucleotides outside the gene matches: 13. Germline CDR1 and CDR2: MNHNY and SVGAGI (reference sequence). The CDR3, as DNA: TGTGCCAGCAGTACCTCAGGGCAGCGGGAGGGGGGGTATTTT. As protein: CASSTSGQREGGYF.

The rearrangement joins TRBV9 to TRBJ2-7, with D possibly TRBD2 on 5 matching bases. The CDR3 runs to 14 residues. The germline V gene encodes CDR1 SGDLS and CDR2 YYNGEE. V was trimmed by 4 bases and J by 1 base, leaving 12 bases between them. The CDR3 region has the DNA TGTGCCAGCAGCCCCGAGGGAGCGTCCTACGAGCAGTACTTC. The encoded protein is CASSPEGASYEQYF.

The V gene is TRBV13, the J gene TRBJ1-4, with 11 positions matching TRBD1. The CDR3 length is 15 residues. Per germline, CDR1 PRHDT and CDR2 FYEKMQ (reference sequence). V lost 3 bases and J lost 10; bases outside the gene matches: 7. CDR3 nucleotides: TGTGCCAGCAGCTTTTTTGGGACAGGGGGTCGAAAACTGTTTTTT. The encoded protein is CASSFFGTGGRKLFF.

The chain combines TRBV7-8 with TRBJ2-7; unclear D gene. Germline-derived CDR1 and CDR2 are SGHVS and FQNEAQ. V gave up 0 bases and J gave up 2 bases, with 5 bases separating them. The CDR3 has 13 residues. The CDR3 nucleotides are TGTGCCAGCAGCTTAGCCCCCGCCTACGAGCAGTACGTC. As protein: CASSLAPAYEQYV.

The chain carries TRBV30 and TRBJ1-1, with unresolved D. This CDR3 is built from 12 residues. Germline V CDR1 and CDR2: GTSNPN, SVGIG (reference sequence). V was cut by 2 bases and J by 4 bases, with 8 bases left in between. CDR3 bases: TGTGCCTGGAGTACCCAGGTCACTGAAGCTTTCTTT. It yields the protein CAWSTQVTEAFF.

This clone was found once. The chain employs TRBV11-2 and TRBJ2-1; D ambiguous. The V and J ends lost 2 bases and 5 bases respectively, with 7 bases between them. This CDR3 has 13 amino acids. CDR1 is SGHAT, CDR2 FQNNGV, per germline. The CDR3 spells CASSLNRNNEQFF. CDR3 bases: TGTGCCAGCAGCTTAAACAGAAACAATGAGCAGTTCTTC.

Ten or more counts support this clone. V gene TRBV5-1 combines with J gene TRBJ2-1; 11 nucleotides align to TRBD2. The V gene end was trimmed by 7 bases and the J gene end by 9 bases; junction bases not matched to a gene: 12. There are 15 residues in the CDR3. CDR1 is SGHRS, CDR2 YFSETQ, per germline. The DNA for the CDR3 is TGCGCCAGCCTGCTACTAGCGGGAGTGTCAGGTGAGCAGTTCTTC. Its protein product is CASLLLAGVSGEQFF.